This TCR beta chain was recovered during a study of T cells in Graves' hyperthyroidism and ophthalmopathy. CDR3 length: 13 residues. Trimming stripped 6 bases from V and 4 bases from J, with 9 bases between. With regard to this clonotype: This may be a read error, as it is one base from a much larger clone. Likely a read error: the CDR3 ends without its conserved phenylalanine or tryptophan.

Authors of the study amplified TCR beta CDR3 regions from RNA transcripts. A set of HTBI primers served as the primers for a first-round RT-PCR of the TCR CDR3. TCRdb reprocessed the multiplex PCR reads with MiXCR, giving one entry per CDR3 protein. The sample includes under 350,000 distinct CDR3 sequences, roughly 23% of them seen just once. The sample comprised blood. The chain couples TRBV12-3 or TRBV12-4 to TRBJ2-2, with D perhaps assigned TRBD1 or TRBD2 (5 bases each). The source is a woman aged 45-59 years with Graves' hyperthyroidism. DNA for the CDR3: TGTGCCAGCAGCCCAGGGAGCACCGGGGAGCTGTTTTAT. It codes for CASSPGSTGELFY.